What follows are 10 T cell receptor beta chains derived from one specimen sequenced in a study of blood T cell repertoires in COVID-19. Data came from immunoSEQ multiplex PCR; TCRdb stores just in-frame clones and leaves some out. This table holds 200,000 to 250,000 clones, around 86% found once. Input material: peripheral blood. These receptors originate from a woman between 65 and 79 years old with COVID-19, enrolled during active disease.

The chain carries TRBV12-3 or TRBV12-4 and TRBJ1-1; D is uncertain. V was shortened by 7 bases and J by 4 bases, with 10 bases between the two germline ends. The CDR3 is made up of 12 amino acids. The CDR3 region has the DNA TGTGCCAGCACAACAGTAGGCACTGAAGCTTTCTTT. Protein: CASTTVGTEAFF.

This clone showed up just once. The chain is built from TRBV11-2 and TRBJ2-7, with TRBD2 identical over 10 bases. The V segment lost 4 bases and the J segment 0 bases; nucleotides outside the gene matches: 3. Germline-derived CDR1 and CDR2 are SGHAT and FQNNGV. The CDR3 length is 15 residues. CDR3 in amino acids: CASSSGTSVSYEQYF. The CDR3 bases are TGTGCCAGCAGCTCCGGGACTAGCGTCTCCTACGAGCAGTACTTC.

The chain employs TRBV28 and TRBJ2-7; 15 bases agree with TRBD2. This CDR3 is 18 amino acids long. J was trimmed by 1 base and V by 8 bases; bases with no gene match: 12. Germline CDR1 MDHEN, CDR2 SYDVKM. CDR3 in DNA: TGTGCCAGCTCCTCGGGACTAGCGGGAGGACCCGCATCCTACGAGCAGTACTTC. Translating gives CASSSGLAGGPASYEQYF.

The chain couples TRBV3-1 (or the pseudogene TRBV3-2) to TRBJ2-7; D might be TRBD1 (6 bases). The CDR3 extends over 14 amino acids. Per the germline V gene, CDR1 is LGHDT and CDR2 is YNNKEL (reference sequence). Trimming removed 3 bases at V and 0 bases at J, with 9 bases between. The CDR3 region has the DNA TGTGCCAGCAGCCAGAGGGACAACTCCTACGAGCAGTACTTC. Translating it yields CASSQRDNSYEQYF.

The rearrangement joins TRBV3-1 (or the pseudogene TRBV3-2) to TRBJ2-7; unclear D gene. Germline V lookup: CDR1 LGHDT, CDR2 YNNKEL (reference sequence). V lost 4 bases to trimming and J lost 0 bases, with 16 bases between them. The CDR3 runs 16 residues. CDR3 in amino acids: CASSRTATGGSYEQYF. The CDR3 DNA is TGTGCCAGCAGCCGCACCGCGACTGGTGGCTCCTACGAGCAGTACTTC.

The chain joins TRBV7-8 to TRBJ1-3, with D unclear. CDR3 length equals 12 residues. V was pared by 5 bases and J by 7 bases, with 9 bases between. Germline-derived CDR1 and CDR2 are SGHVS and FQNEAQ. CDR3 protein: CASSLTGNTIYF. CDR3 in DNA: TGTGCCAGCAGCCTTACGGGGAACACCATATATTTT. The variable domain in full, completed from reference TRBV7-8 and TRBJ1-3, reads GAGVSQSPRYKVAKRGQDVALRCDPISGHVSLFWYQQALGQGPEFLTYFQNEAQLDKSGLPSDRFFAERPEGSVSTLKIQRTQQEDSAVYLCASSLTGNTIYFGEGSWLTVV.

This rearrangement joins TRBV24-1 to TRBJ2-1; maybe TRBD1 (6 bases). Germline lookup yields CDR1 KGHDR and CDR2 SFDVKD. The V end was cut by 4 bases, the J end by 6 bases, with 12 bases between. The CDR3 loop spans 14 amino acids. The CDR3 sequence is CATSEPTGGNEQFF. CDR3 DNA: TGTGCCACCAGTGAACCGACAGGAGGCAATGAGCAGTTCTTC.

V usage is TRBV7-9 and J usage is TRBJ1-2; D is perhaps TRBD1 (5 bases). CDR1 and CDR2 (germline): SEHNR, FQNEAQ (reference sequence). This CDR3 contains 14 residues. V lost 4 bases and J lost 4, with 13 bases in between. CDR3 protein: CASSSGGIGYGYTF. The CDR3 nucleotides read TGTGCCAGCAGCTCCGGGGGGATTGGCTATGGCTACACCTTC.

V gene TRBV7-2 combines with J gene TRBJ2-2; D might be TRBD1 (7 bases). V gave up 5 bases and J gave up 9 bases, with 13 bases separating them. The CDR3 is 13 residues long. The germline gives CDR1 SGHTA, CDR2 FQGNSA. Written as DNA, the CDR3 is TGTGCCAGCAGCCCAGGGGGGTCGAGGGAGCTGTTTTTT. As protein: CASSPGGSRELFF. The complete variable domain, with remaining parts taken from reference TRBV7-2 and TRBJ2-2, reads GAGVSQSPSNKVTEKGKDVELRCDPISGHTALYWYRQSLGQGLEFLIYFQGNSAPDKSGLPSDRFSAERTGGSVSTLTIQRTQQEDSAVYLCASSPGGSRELFFGEGSRLTVL.

With regard to this clone: The same CDR3 also results from other DNA sequences found in this sample. CDR3 in DNA: TGTGCCTGGAGTGTACTTCGGAACACTGAAGCTTTCTTT. As protein: CAWSVLRNTEAFF. V is TRBV30 and J is TRBJ1-1; D not resolved. The CDR3 has 13 amino acids. Germline V gene lookup returns CDR1 GTSNPN and CDR2 SVGIG (reference sequence). V lost 0 bases and J lost 1, with 6 bases in between.